This entry is about one T cell receptor (beta chain). These data belong to a study of OX40 agonist ivuxolimab in advanced cancers. At the level of the study: Patients received ivuxolimab, an intravenous treatment, every 2 weeks at 0.01 to 10 mg/kg.

Trimming stripped 2 bases from V and 5 bases from J, with 3 bases between. The CDR3 covers 11 residues. Germline V CDR1 and CDR2: SEHNR, FQNEAQ (reference sequence). Sequencing used immunoSEQ multiplex PCR; TCRdb keeps in-frame clones, though not all of them. Here the sample spans about 50,000 clones, around 88% being singletons. The source was CD4+ or CD8+ T cells sorted from blood, collected in a trial of the OX40 agonist ivuxolimab. This chain links TRBV7-9 with TRBJ2-5; D unresolved. This clonotype was sampled from an adult with an advanced solid tumor such as melanoma, head and neck, liver or kidney cancer. The CDR3 loop reads CASSLYETQYF. The CDR3 DNA is TGTGCCAGCAGCTTATATGAGACCCAGTACTTC.